The TCR beta chain under discussion was sequenced for a study of identical twins. Details on this clonotype: Its antigen is undetermined.

Each CDR3 protein is one row after TCRdb ran MiXCR on the 5' RACE reads. The data show approximately 410,000 distinct CDR3 sequences, approximately 18% seen once. Study-wide results and limits: Fewer insertions marked abundant cord blood beta clonotypes; young adult naive trended weakly, memory not at all.

The germline gives CDR1 LGHNA, CDR2 YSLEER. V lost 1 base and J lost 4, with 11 bases in between. This CDR3 has 15 amino acids. The chain has TRBV4-3 and TRBJ2-1; D might be TRBD2 (6 bases). The receptor was isolated from a man in his fifties in good health. The sequenced material came from naive T cells sorted from blood. CDR3 nucleotides: TGCGCCAGCAGCCAAGGGGTTAGCGGTTACAATGAGCAGTTCTTC. Amino acid sequence: CASSQGVSGYNEQFF.